This T cell receptor (beta chain) was identified in a study of OX40 agonist ivuxolimab in advanced cancers. As for the study in general: Among those enrolled, mean age was approximately 62 years (range about 23 to 79) and 82.7% were male.

Notes on the study in general: Doses of 0.1 to 3.0 mg/kg were accompanied by clonal expansion of CD4+ and CD8+ blood T cells by week 6. Antigen specificity of clonally expanded peripheral T cells was not established.

The CDR3 is 15 residues long. V lost 0 bases, J lost 1 base, and 9 bases lay in between. CDR1 and CDR2 from the germline V gene are LNHNV and YYDKDF (reference sequence). Here immunoSEQ multiplex PCR was the method, and the copy in TCRdb shows in-frame clones only, minus some. The sample gives around 140,000 clones, 93% of which show up once; approximately 0.99% is in the top ten. This clone showed up just once. The antigen remains undetermined. This clonotype was sampled from an adult with an advanced solid tumor such as melanoma, head and neck, liver or kidney cancer. Sequencing used CD4+ or CD8+ T cells sorted from blood, obtained in a trial of the OX40 agonist ivuxolimab. The V gene is TRBV15, the J gene TRBJ1-1, with D possibly being TRBD1 (5 bases). CDR3 amino acids: CATSREYGTNTEAFF. CDR3 sequence (DNA): TGTGCCACCAGCAGAGAATATGGGACGAACACTGAAGCTTTCTTT.